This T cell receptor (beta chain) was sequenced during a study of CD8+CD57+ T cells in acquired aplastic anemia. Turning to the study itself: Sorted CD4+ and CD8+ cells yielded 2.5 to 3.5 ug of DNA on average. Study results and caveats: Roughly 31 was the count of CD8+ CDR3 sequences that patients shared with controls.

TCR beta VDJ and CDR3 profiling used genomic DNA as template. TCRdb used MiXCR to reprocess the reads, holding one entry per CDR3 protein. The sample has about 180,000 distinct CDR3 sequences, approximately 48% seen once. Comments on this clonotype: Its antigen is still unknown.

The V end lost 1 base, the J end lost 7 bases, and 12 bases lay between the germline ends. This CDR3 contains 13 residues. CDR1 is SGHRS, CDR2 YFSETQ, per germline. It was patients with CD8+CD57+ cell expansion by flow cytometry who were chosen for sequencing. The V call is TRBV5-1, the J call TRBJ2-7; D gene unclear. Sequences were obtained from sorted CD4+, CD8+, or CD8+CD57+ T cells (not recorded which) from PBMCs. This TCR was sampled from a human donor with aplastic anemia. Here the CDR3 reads CASSLTVMREQYF. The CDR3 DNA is TGCGCCAGCAGCTTGACGGTCATGCGAGAGCAGTACTTC.